The 19 T cell receptor beta chains listed next were all sequenced from one sample in a study of T cells in women clearing cervical HPV infection. Method: immunoSEQ multiplex PCR; TCRdb's copy keeps in-frame clones and lacks some. The listing contains about 30,000 clones. Sequences were obtained from blood buffy coat. These receptors were taken from a woman aged 18 to 75 with a cervical HPV16 infection that either progressed to CIN3+ or cleared (not recorded which).

Details on this clone: The read ends 3 residues early relative to the CDR3; the germline J gene fills the gap. The chain carries TRBV20-1 and TRBJ1-2, with TRBD1 matching 9 bases. The CDR3 is 14 residues long. CDR1 and CDR2 (germline): DFQATT, SNEGSKA (reference sequence). CDR3 DNA (partial): TGCAGTGCTAGTATGGGACAGGGAGTTACTCTC. Protein sequence: CSASMGQGVTL. The entire CDR3 protein reads CSASMGQGVTLYTF.

The chain's CDR3 is CASTLYLSNTGELFF. Partial CDR3 DNA: TGTGCCAGCACCTTATATTTATCGAACACCGGGGAG. V is TRBV6-2 or TRBV6-3 and J is TRBJ2-2, with D unclear. Coverage ceases 3 residues before the CDR3 finishes, and the germline J gene fills in the end. Deletions cut 7 bases from V and 0 bases from J, with 12 bases between. Germline CDR1 and CDR2: MNHEY and SVGEGT. CDR3 size: 15 residues.

The CDR3 loop reads CSVGSSYNSPLHF. Partial CDR3 DNA: TGCAGCGTTGGTAGCTCCTATAATTCACCC. This rearrangement joins TRBV29-1 to TRBJ1-6; D not certain. Read sequence stops 3 residues before the CDR3 end, and the germline J gene provides the missing end. The CDR3 runs to 13 residues. The V gene lost 4 bases and the J gene lost 0 bases, with 4 bases spanning the gap. Germline CDR1 and CDR2: SQVTM and ANQGSEA.

For this clone: The sequenced fragment ends 3 residues before the CDR3 boundary, so the rest is inferred from the germline J gene. The chain recombines TRBV7-3 with TRBJ2-2, with 7 bases aligning to TRBD1. CDR3 length: 17 amino acids. CDR1 is SGHTA and CDR2 is FQGTGA in the germline V gene. The V and J ends lost 1 base and 1 base, in that order; junction bases with no gene match: 6. The CDR3 is CASSLIPGTVNTGELFF. CDR3 bases read: TGTGCCAGCAGCTTAATTCCTGGGACAGTGAACACCGGGGAG.

Remarks on this clone: The missing CDR3 end, 3 residues past where the read stops, is filled in from the germline J gene. The rearrangement links TRBV6-2 or TRBV6-3 to TRBJ2-2; TRBD1 is a possible D gene (6 bases). Between the trimmed V and J ends, which lost 7 bases and 3 bases, there was a span of 15 bases. Germline loops: CDR1 MNHEY, CDR2 SVGEGT. This CDR3 spans 15 amino acids. CDR3 bases read: TGTGCCAGCACCTACAGGGTTTCAGACACCGGGGAG. Translation: CASTYRVSDTGE. The CDR3 in its entirety is CASTYRVSDTGELFF.

As to this clone: Read data end 3 residues before the CDR3 end; the end is taken from the germline J gene. The rearrangement uses TRBV20-1 and TRBJ1-2, with 9 bases matching TRBD1. The trim removed 5 bases at V and 3 bases at J, leaving 13 bases unmatched. Germline V gene data show CDR1 as DFQATT and CDR2 as SNEGSKA (reference sequence). The CDR3 has 16 amino acids. Partial CDR3 DNA: TGCAGTGCTCCCGCGAGCCACAGGGGGCAGGACTATGGC. Translated: CSAPASHRGQDYG. The full CDR3 is CSAPASHRGQDYGYTF.

Points on this clone: Read data end 3 residues before the CDR3 end; the end is taken from the germline J gene. The chain uses TRBV19 and TRBJ1-2, with 9 bases aligning to TRBD1. Germline lookup yields CDR1 LNHDA and CDR2 SQIVND (reference sequence). The CDR3 covers 12 residues. The DNA read from the CDR3 is TGTGCCAGTAGTAACGGACAGGGGCCC. Its protein product is CASSNGQGP. The whole CDR3 protein is CASSNGQGPYTF.

About this clone itself: With the read ending 3 residues before the CDR3 end, the germline J gene is used to fill in that end. This chain joins TRBV2 and TRBJ2-3; 8 bases line up with TRBD2. Germline assignment: CDR1 SNHLY and CDR2 FYNNEI. This CDR3 contains 15 residues. V lost 6 bases, J lost 6 bases, and 11 bases stayed unmatched. The DNA read from the CDR3 is TGTGCCAGCAGGAAAAGCGGGAGTGAGTGGGATACG. This translates into CASRKSGSEWDT. The CDR3 as a whole reads CASRKSGSEWDTQYF.

For this clone: The read terminates 3 residues before the CDR3 end, so the remaining end is supplied by the germline J gene. The V and J genes are TRBV6-1 and TRBJ2-1, with a tentative D call TRBD1 (5 bases). CDR3 size: 15 residues. Germline-derived CDR1 and CDR2 are MNHNS and SASEGT. Trimming stripped 3 bases from V and 0 bases from J, with 9 bases between. Incomplete CDR3 DNA: TGTGCCAGCAGTGATCAGGGTATCTCCTACAATGAG. It codes for CASSDQGISYNE. The whole CDR3 protein reads CASSDQGISYNEQFF.

Notes on this clone: Read sequence stops 3 residues before the CDR3 end, and the germline J gene provides the missing end. This sample includes further DNA sequences coding for the same CDR3. The chain has TRBV5-1 and TRBJ2-3; TRBD2 is a possible D gene (6 bases). The V gene's germline CDR1 is SGHRS and CDR2 YFSETQ. The CDR3 contains 15 residues. Trimming cost V 1 base and J 4 bases, with 13 bases left between them. The sequenced CDR3 bases are TGCGCCAGCAGCTTGTTCGGGGGAGTTCCAGATACG. This encodes CASSLFGGVPDT. In full, the CDR3 reads CASSLFGGVPDTQYF.

The CDR3: CSAPPGQGPYEQYF. Incomplete CDR3 DNA: TGCAGTGCGCCACCTGGACAGGGGCCATACGAG. The chain joins TRBV20-1 to TRBJ2-7, with TRBD1 matching 9 bases. The read ends 3 residues shy of where the CDR3 ends; the end is completed using the germline J gene. The V gene end was trimmed by 6 bases and the J gene end by 4 bases; junction bases not matched to a gene: 10. CDR1 and CDR2 (germline): DFQATT, SNEGSKA (reference sequence). The length of the CDR3 is 14 residues.

On this clone: The CDR3 extends 3 residues past the end of the read, so its final part is completed from the germline J gene. The chain carries TRBV2 and TRBJ2-7; 7 bases are a match to TRBD1. The CDR3 is 12 amino acids. Germline CDR1 reads SNHLY; CDR2 reads FYNNEI. With V trimmed by 4 bases and J by 5 bases, 2 bases remained unmatched. Partial CDR3 DNA: TGTGCCAGCAGTGTCCAGGGGGACGAG. As protein: CASSVQGDE. The CDR3, in full, reads CASSVQGDEQYF.

Notes on this clone: The CDR3 goes on 3 residues after the read ends, and that part is filled in from the germline J gene. This rearrangement joins TRBV20-1 to TRBJ1-6; D may be TRBD1 (5 bases). The germline V and J ends were trimmed by 1 base and 7 bases, with 8 bases remaining between them. The CDR3 spans 13 residues. Germline assignment: CDR1 DFQATT and CDR2 SNEGSKA (reference sequence). The CDR3 spells CSARGKGNSPLHF. The sequenced CDR3 bases are TGCAGTGCTAGAGGAAAGGGGAATTCACCC.

The CDR3: CASSPSTGFNQPQHF. The CDR3 bases that were read are TGTGCCAGCAGTCCTTCGACGGGGTTCAATCAGCCC. The V and J genes are TRBV6-2 or TRBV6-3 and TRBJ1-5; D is unclear. The read falls 3 residues short of the CDR3 end, and the missing part is taken from the germline J gene. This CDR3 is built from 15 residues. The V gene lost 5 bases and the J gene lost 3 bases, with 14 bases spanning the gap. From germline, CDR1 is MNHEY and CDR2 SVGEGT.

Worth noting for this clone: The observed sequence ends 3 residues before the CDR3 terminus, with the missing tail filled in from the germline J gene. This chain joins TRBV20-1 and TRBJ2-3; D gene unclear. Germline V gives CDR1 DFQATT, CDR2 SNEGSKA (reference sequence). Trimming removed 2 bases from V and 8 bases from J, with 14 bases in between. The CDR3 runs 13 residues. CDR3 sequence reads: CSARSSGPGTQYF. Partial CDR3 DNA: TGCAGTGCTAGAAGTTCAGGCCCCGGTACG.

About this clone itself: The CDR3 end lies 3 residues beyond the end of the read and is filled in from the germline J gene. This chain links TRBV6-8 with TRBJ2-5; 11 nucleotides agree with TRBD2. This CDR3 region has 15 residues. From germline, CDR1 is MNHGY and CDR2 SAAAGT. V was clipped by 9 bases and J by 4 bases; unmatched bases: 10. The sequenced CDR3 bases are TGTGCCAGGGCCCTCCTAGCGGGAGGCGGAGAGACC. Protein: CARALLAGGGET. The entire CDR3 reads CARALLAGGGETQYF.

The CDR3 protein is CSVATLAGAGNEQFF. The DNA read from the CDR3 is TGCAGCGTTGCCACCCTAGCGGGAGCTGGCAATGAG. V and J are TRBV29-1 and TRBJ2-1, with 10 bases aligning to TRBD2. The CDR3 extends 3 residues past the end of the read, so its final part is completed from the germline J gene. V was pared by 4 bases and J by 6 bases, with 9 bases of the junction left unmatched. Germline V gene sequence: CDR1 SQVTM, CDR2 ANQGSEA. The CDR3 sequence is 15 residues long.

Points on this clone: The observed sequence ends 3 residues before the CDR3 terminus, with the missing tail filled in from the germline J gene. The V gene is TRBV20-1, the J gene TRBJ2-1; tentatively, D is TRBD1 (6 bases). CDR3 length equals 14 residues. Per the germline V gene, CDR1 is DFQATT and CDR2 is SNEGSKA (reference sequence). The germline V and J ends were trimmed by 4 bases and 4 bases, with 14 bases remaining between them. The CDR3 DNA, read in part, is TGCAGTGCTAACTCAGACAGGAATTACAATGAG. This sequence encodes CSANSDRNYNE. In full, the CDR3 reads CSANSDRNYNEQFF.

The sequenced part of the CDR3 DNA is TGCGCCAGCAGCGGGGGACAGCTCAATTCACCA. The encoded protein is CASSGGQLNSP. The entire CDR3 is CASSGGQLNSPLFF. The gene calls are TRBV5-1 and TRBJ1-4, with TRBD1 matching over 7 bases. The read terminates 3 residues before the CDR3 end, so the remaining end is supplied by the germline J gene. Per germline, CDR1 SGHRS and CDR2 YFSETQ. The CDR3 has 14 amino acids.